A single sample gave rise to the 8 T cell receptor beta chains below, sequenced in a study of blood T cell repertoires in COVID-19. The data were produced by immunoSEQ multiplex PCR, yet TCRdb's version contains in-frame clones alone and is incomplete. The sample holds hundreds of thousands of clones; about 79% are singletons and the top ten take about 3.3%. The specimen was PBMCs or T cells enriched from blood (not recorded which). Receptor source: a woman between 55 and 75 years old who had recovered from COVID-19.

For this clone: Distinct nucleotide sequences in the sample also encode this CDR3. V and J are TRBV5-1 and TRBJ1-4; TRBD1 aligns across 7 bases. Looked up from germline, CDR1 is SGHRS and CDR2 is YFSETQ. J was trimmed by 5 bases and V by 3 bases; bases with no gene match: 4. CDR3 length: 14 residues. CDR3 DNA sequence: TGCGCCAGCAGCTCAGGACAGGCAAATGAAAAACTGTTTTTT. This translates into CASSSGQANEKLFF.

This chain uses TRBV5-1 with TRBJ2-5; 7 nucleotides align to TRBD2. The V segment lost 0 bases and the J segment 2 bases; nucleotides outside the gene matches: 4. Germline-derived CDR1 and CDR2 are SGHRS and YFSETQ. The CDR3 consists of 15 residues. The CDR3 loop reads CASSLAAGVQETQYF. The CDR3 coding sequence is TGCGCCAGCAGCTTGGCGGCGGGAGTACAAGAGACCCAGTACTTC.

V usage is TRBV5-4 and J usage is TRBJ2-3; no clear D gene. V gave up 1 base and J gave up 1 base, with 4 bases separating them. The CDR3 totals 13 residues. The germline V gene has CDR1 SGHNT and CDR2 YYREEE (reference sequence). For the CDR3, the DNA is TGTGCCAGCAGCTTGCAGGGCACAGATACGCAGTATTTT. This encodes CASSLQGTDTQYF. The full variable domain, its missing parts supplied by reference TRBV5-4 and TRBJ2-3, is ETGVTQSPTHLIKTRGQQVTLRCSSQSGHNTVSWYQQALGQGPQFIFQYYREEENGRGNFPPRFSGLQFPNYSSELNVNALELDDSALYLCASSLQGTDTQYFGPGTRLTVL.

J is TRBJ1-4 and V is TRBV6-2 or TRBV6-3; D is perhaps TRBD1 (5 bases). The CDR3 contains 18 residues. V lost 0 bases to trimming and J lost 0 bases, with 14 bases between them. The germline V gene has CDR1 MNHEY and CDR2 SVGEGT. CDR3 region: CASSYSTEIYSTNEKLFF. Written as DNA, the CDR3 is TGTGCCAGCAGTTACTCGACAGAAATATATTCAACTAATGAAAAACTGTTTTTT.

The rearrangement uses TRBV7-7 and TRBJ2-1; TRBD2 is a possible D gene (5 bases). The length of the CDR3 is 17 residues. In germline, CDR1 is SSHAT, CDR2 FNYEAQ (reference sequence). The germline V and J ends were trimmed by 4 bases and 7 bases, with 23 bases remaining between them. The CDR3 coding sequence is TGTGCCAGCAGCTCTAATAGAGGTGGCGGGTCACGGAATGAGCAGTTCTTC. Translated, it gives CASSSNRGGGSRNEQFF.

The CDR3: CASSRGTGTNNQPQHF. CDR3 in DNA: TGTGCCAGCAGCCGAGGGACCGGGACAAATAATCAGCCCCAGCATTTT. V and J are TRBV3-1 (or the pseudogene TRBV3-2) and TRBJ1-5; TRBD1 might be the D (6 bases). V gave up 4 bases and J gave up 4 bases, with 17 bases separating them. The CDR3 contains 16 residues. CDR1 is LGHDT and CDR2 is YNNKEL in the germline V gene (reference sequence).

The rearrangement uses TRBV27 and TRBJ1-2; 7 nucleotides match TRBD1. The junction had 2 bases not matched to a gene; V was cut back by 2 bases and J by 2 bases. The germline CDR1 and CDR2 sequences are MNHEY and SMNVEV (reference sequence). The length of the CDR3 is 14 residues. The CDR3 nucleotides read TGTGCCAGCAGTTTACTGACAGGGAACTATGGCTACACCTTC. Translating gives CASSLLTGNYGYTF.

This chain links TRBV5-1 with TRBJ2-5, with D maybe TRBD1 (5 bases). Germline V gene data show CDR1 as SGHRS and CDR2 as YFSETQ. Trimming removed 1 base from V and 5 bases from J, with 9 bases in between. The CDR3 is 13 amino acids. CDR3 nucleotides: TGCGCCAGCAGCTTGCTCCCAGGGGAGACCCAGTACTTC. This sequence encodes CASSLLPGETQYF.